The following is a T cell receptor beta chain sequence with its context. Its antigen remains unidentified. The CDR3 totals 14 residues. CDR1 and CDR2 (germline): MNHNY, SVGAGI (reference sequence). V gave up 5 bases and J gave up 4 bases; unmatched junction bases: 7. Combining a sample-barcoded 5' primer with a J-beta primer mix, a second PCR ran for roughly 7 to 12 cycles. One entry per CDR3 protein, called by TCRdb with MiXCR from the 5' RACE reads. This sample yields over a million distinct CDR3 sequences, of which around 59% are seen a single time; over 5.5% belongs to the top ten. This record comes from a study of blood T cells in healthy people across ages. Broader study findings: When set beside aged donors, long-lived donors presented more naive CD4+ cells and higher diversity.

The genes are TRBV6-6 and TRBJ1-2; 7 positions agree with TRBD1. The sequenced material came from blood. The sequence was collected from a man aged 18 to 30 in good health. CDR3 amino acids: CASSRDSNRYGYTF. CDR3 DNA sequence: TGTGCCAGCAGTAGGGACAGCAACCGCTATGGCTACACCTTC.